This T cell receptor beta chain was documented in a study of blood T cells in healthy people across ages. The study, taken as a whole, reports: With age, beta diversity per million T cells declined roughly linearly, significantly by around 43.

The CDR3 is made up of 15 amino acids. Germline values: CDR1 SGHKS, CDR2 YYEKEE (reference sequence). J gave up 2 bases and V 3 bases, and 5 bases lay outside the gene matches. At least ten counts were recorded for this clonotype. Antigen: not known. The authors ran a second PCR of roughly 6 to 12 cycles using a sample-barcoded 5' primer and a J-beta primer mix. MiXCR was run by TCRdb on the 5' RACE reads, yielding one entry per CDR3 protein. The table has approximately 960,000 distinct CDR3 sequences, under 35% seen once; the top ten hold roughly 10%. The same data also contributed to another study, on T cells of mothers and their children. That paper adds: Donation came from a few healthy Caucasian mothers together with their six children. The study found slightly higher but non-significant overlap in related versus unrelated mother-child pairs.

The TCR sequence derives from a woman in her thirties or forties in good health. The sequencing sample was made of blood. This rearrangement joins TRBV5-5 to TRBJ1-2, with 9 bases fitting TRBD1. The CDR3 loop is CASSSSGTGNYGYTF. The CDR3 DNA follows: TGTGCCAGCAGCTCATCCGGGACAGGGAACTATGGCTACACCTTC.